These 28 T cell receptor beta chains were all obtained from the same sample, sequenced in a study of T cells after yellow fever vaccination. TCRdb reprocessed the 5' RACE reads via MiXCR and lists one record per CDR3 protein. The data show around 310,000 distinct CDR3 sequences, more than 3% seen once. The starting material was PBMCs, obtained on the day of the yellow fever booster vaccination. The receptors were gathered from a man aged 18 to 30 who received the YFV17D yellow fever vaccine.

This clonotype was seen only a few times. This chain links TRBV5-1 with TRBJ1-5; possible D gene TRBD1, 6 bases. The V end lost 4 bases, the J end lost 0 bases, and 14 bases lay between the germline ends. The germline V gene encodes CDR1 SGHRS and CDR2 YFSETQ. The CDR3 totals 16 residues. DNA for the CDR3: TGCGCCAGCAGCCCCCAGGGGTCACATAGCAATCAGCCCCAGCATTTT. Encoded protein: CASSPQGSHSNQPQHF.

This chain links TRBV5-1 with TRBJ2-3; 11 bases align to TRBD2. There are 17 residues in the CDR3. Losses at the gene ends were 5 bases for V and 0 bases for J; bases not matched to a gene: 8. From germline, CDR1 is SGHRS and CDR2 YFSETQ. The CDR3, as DNA: TGCGCCAGCAGTACCGGGACTAGCGGCGTTAGCACAGATACGCAGTATTTT. Protein: CASSTGTSGVSTDTQYF.

V and J are TRBV29-1 and TRBJ1-2; D uncertain. Germline CDR1 is SQVTM and CDR2 is ANQGSEA. Deletions cut 4 bases from V and 0 bases from J, with 6 bases between. The CDR3 length is 12 residues. The CDR3: CSVVHSNYGYTF. CDR3 in DNA: TGCAGCGTTGTCCACTCTAACTATGGCTACACCTTC.

This clonotype was found many times. J is TRBJ1-5 and V is TRBV12-3 or TRBV12-4; 7 bases match TRBD1. With 6 bases clipped from V and 0 bases from J, the junction kept 5 bases outside the gene matches. CDR3 length: 15 amino acids. The CDR3 coding sequence is TGTGCCAGCAGCTCGACAGGGTATAGCAATCAGCCCCAGCATTTT. It specifies CASSSTGYSNQPQHF.

This clonotype has a handful of counts. The chain joins TRBV5-6 to TRBJ1-2, with no clear D. This CDR3 contains 13 residues. Germline CDR1 SGHDT, CDR2 YYEEEE. V lost 7 bases to trimming and J lost 4 bases, with 14 bases between them. The CDR3 spells CASGMGRTYGYTF. The CDR3 nucleotides are TGTGCCAGCGGAATGGGCAGAACCTATGGCTACACCTTC.

The chain uses TRBV4-1 and TRBJ2-1; either TRBD1 or TRBD2 may fit D (7 bases each). The CDR3 contains 17 residues. Germline CDR1 is MGHRA and CDR2 is YSYEKL. V lost 3 bases to trimming and J lost 2 bases, with 17 bases between them. The CDR3 loop reads CASSQKLRGGPYNEQFF. In DNA, the CDR3 is TGCGCCAGCAGCCAGAAACTCAGGGGGGGACCCTACAATGAGCAGTTCTTC.

This clonotype was counted many times. The gene calls are TRBV18 and TRBJ2-7; tentatively, D is TRBD2 (6 bases). Germline V lookup: CDR1 KGHSH, CDR2 LQKENI. This CDR3 comprises 14 residues. The V end was cut by 6 bases, the J end by 5 bases, with 17 bases between. In DNA, the CDR3 is TGTGCCAGCTCTCCCGTGGAGGGTCGCCACGAGCAGTACTTC. Its translation is CASSPVEGRHEQYF.

This clonotype was observed a few times. V and J are TRBV9 and TRBJ1-4; maybe TRBD1 (6 bases). Deletions cut 4 bases from V and 6 bases from J, with 10 bases between. This CDR3 is built from 13 residues. Germline V lookup: CDR1 SGDLS, CDR2 YYNGEE. The CDR3: CASSRDIDEKLFF. CDR3 sequence (DNA): TGTGCCAGCAGCCGGGACATTGATGAAAAACTGTTTTTT.

This clonotype was seen many times. The chain employs TRBV7-6 and TRBJ2-1, with 11 bases aligning to TRBD2. From germline, CDR1 is SGHVS and CDR2 FNYEAQ. The CDR3 length is 16 residues. V was clipped by 3 bases and J by 5 bases; unmatched bases: 6. The CDR3 spells CASSFELAGDHNEQFF. In DNA form, the CDR3 reads TGTGCCAGCAGCTTCGAACTAGCGGGGGACCACAATGAGCAGTTCTTC. The entire variable domain, with the rest obtained from reference TRBV7-6 and TRBJ2-1, is as follows: GAGVSQSPRYKVTKRGQDVALRCDPISGHVSLYWYRQALGQGPEFLTYFNYEAQQDKSGLPNDRFSAERPEGSISTLTIQRTEQRDSAMYRCASSFELAGDHNEQFFGPGTRLTVL.

The gene calls are TRBV11-2 and TRBJ2-3; D is tentatively TRBD1 or TRBD2 (5 bases each). There are 13 residues in the CDR3. Trimming pared 4 bases from V and 7 bases from J, leaving 12 bases between. Germline V gives CDR1 SGHAT, CDR2 FQNNGV. In nucleotides, the CDR3 is TGTGCCAGCAGCTCGGGGCCCTTATATACGCAGTATTTT. Protein product: CASSSGPLYTQYF. The complete variable domain, with remaining parts taken from reference TRBV11-2 and TRBJ2-3, reads EAGVAQSPRYKIIEKRQSVAFWCNPISGHATLYWYQQILGQGPKLLIQFQNNGVVDDSQLPKDRFSAERLKGVDSTLKIQPAKLEDSAVYLCASSSGPLYTQYFGPGTRLTVL.

This clonotype has a count of ten or more. The genes are TRBV25-1 and TRBJ2-3; D gene uncertain. Germline V CDR1 and CDR2: MGHDK, SYGVNS. This CDR3 has 13 residues. Trimming cost V 4 bases and J 1 base, with 6 bases left between them. For the CDR3, the DNA is TGTGCCAGCAGTGTCACCGGCACAGATACGCAGTATTTT. Translated, it gives CASSVTGTDTQYF.

This clonotype has ten or more counts. This CDR3 is CASSPGGVQYF. The CDR3, as DNA: TGCGCCAGCAGCCCGGGGGGGGTGCAGTATTTT. The chain is built from TRBV5-1 and TRBJ2-3; TRBD2 matches at 8 bases. The CDR3 loop spans 11 amino acids. Looked up from germline, CDR1 is SGHRS and CDR2 is YFSETQ. The V and J ends lost 4 bases and 11 bases, in that order; junction bases with no gene match: 3.

Concerning this clonotype itself: Since a much larger clone is just one base distant, this may be a read error. The V call is TRBV18, the J call TRBJ2-5; TRBD1 is a possible D gene (6 bases). V lost 5 bases and J 3 bases, leaving 13 bases between the germline ends. The CDR3 has 14 residues. Germline V gene sequence: CDR1 KGHSH, CDR2 LQKENI. In DNA form, the CDR3 reads TGTGCCAGCTCAACCCGGAGGACAGAAGAGACCCAGTACTTC. Amino acids: CASSTRRTEETQYF.

This clonotype was picked up a small number of times. V usage is TRBV18 and J usage is TRBJ2-4, with D uncertain. This CDR3 has 13 amino acids. Trimming pared 6 bases from V and 0 bases from J, leaving 6 bases between. Germline CDR1 is KGHSH and CDR2 is LQKENI. CDR3 region: CASSVGAKNIQYF. In DNA, the CDR3 is TGTGCCAGCTCCGTGGGAGCCAAAAACATTCAGTACTTC.

The chain has TRBV5-1 and TRBJ2-2, with TRBD1 matching 8 bases. The germline V gene encodes CDR1 SGHRS and CDR2 YFSETQ. The V and J ends lost 3 bases and 6 bases, in that order; junction bases with no gene match: 1. The CDR3 is 13 residues long. The CDR3 nucleotides are TGCGCCAGCAGCTCCAGGGGGCCCGGGGAGCTGTTTTTT. Encoded protein: CASSSRGPGELFF.

The chain joins TRBV12-3 or TRBV12-4 to TRBJ2-3; TRBD2 matches 10 bases. The CDR3 contains 15 residues. V lost 6 bases, J lost 13 bases, and 16 bases stayed unmatched. CDR3 loop: CASSQIAGGPYGEYF. The CDR3 nucleotides read TGTGCCAGCAGCCAAATAGCGGGGGGCCCTTACGGGGAGTATTTT.

This clonotype has a count of ten or more. The chain carries TRBV29-1 and TRBJ2-5; D gene unclear. The CDR3 loop spans 9 amino acids. The V gene lost 0 bases and the J gene lost 7 bases, with 0 bases spanning the gap. Germline CDR1 and CDR2: SQVTM and ANQGSEA. CDR3 region: CSVEETQYF. The CDR3 bases are TGCAGCGTTGAAGAGACCCAGTACTTC. The whole variable domain, filled in from reference TRBV29-1 and TRBJ2-5, reads SAVISQKPSRDICQRGTSLTIQCQVDSQVTMMFWYRQQPGQSLTLIATANQGSEATYESGFVIDKFPISRPNLTFSTLTVSNMSPEDSSIYLCSVEETQYFGPGTRLLVL.

The chain employs TRBV20-1 and TRBJ2-1; possibly TRBD1 or TRBD2 for D (6 bases each). The CDR3 sequence is 13 residues long. The germline gives CDR1 DFQATT, CDR2 SNEGSKA (reference sequence). The V end was cut by 2 bases, the J end by 4 bases, with 9 bases between. The CDR3 sequence is CSARWGAYNEQFF. The DNA for the CDR3 is TGCAGTGCTAGATGGGGGGCTTACAATGAGCAGTTCTTC.

This clonotype has ten or more counts. This chain links TRBV3-1 with TRBJ2-7; tentatively, D is TRBD2 (6 bases). The V end lost 10 bases, the J end lost 5 bases, and 24 bases lay between the germline ends. Germline lookup yields CDR1 LGHDT and CDR2 YNNKEL (reference sequence). The CDR3 runs 15 residues. CDR3 sequence (DNA): TGTGCCACCCAGCCAGGGCTGGTAGCGGTAGACGAGCAGTACTTC. Its translation is CATQPGLVAVDEQYF.

This clonotype was seen at least ten times. This chain links TRBV7-2 with TRBJ2-7, with a tentative D call TRBD1 (6 bases). V was pared by 1 base and J by 2 bases, with 18 bases between. Germline V gene lookup returns CDR1 SGHTA and CDR2 FQGNSA. This CDR3 has 17 amino acids. The CDR3 sequence: CASSLESPGTNAYEQYV. As DNA, the CDR3 is TGTGCCAGCAGCTTAGAATCCCCCGGGACAAACGCCTACGAGCAGTACGTC.

The CDR3 DNA follows: TGCAGTGCTCGCGGGGGGGCCTTCTACGAGCAGTACTTC. This gives the protein CSARGGAFYEQYF. V usage is TRBV20-1 and J usage is TRBJ2-7; TRBD2 agrees at 9 bases. Germline V gives CDR1 DFQATT, CDR2 SNEGSKA (reference sequence). This CDR3 has 13 amino acids. After removal of 5 bases from V and 3 bases from J, the junction contained 5 bases not matched to a gene.

The gene calls are TRBV4-3 and TRBJ2-6; 7 positions agree with TRBD1. V gave up 2 bases and J gave up 2 bases; unmatched junction bases: 6. Germline V lookup: CDR1 LGHNA, CDR2 YSLEER. The CDR3 covers 17 residues. The CDR3 sequence is CASSQLDRAAGANVLTF. Here the CDR3 DNA reads TGCGCCAGCAGCCAACTCGACAGGGCGGCTGGGGCCAACGTCCTGACTTTC.

This clonotype was counted many times. J is TRBJ2-1 and V is TRBV7-3, with D possibly being TRBD1 or TRBD2 (6 bases each). The germline V gene encodes CDR1 SGHTA and CDR2 FQGTGA. V dropped 1 base and J dropped 7 bases, with 14 bases sitting between them. The CDR3 sequence is 15 residues long. The CDR3 here is CASSLIESGANEQFF. The CDR3 coding sequence is TGTGCCAGCAGCTTAATCGAGTCGGGGGCGAATGAGCAGTTCTTC.

This clonotype came up many times. The genes are TRBV6-2 or TRBV6-3 and TRBJ2-4; 8 bases fit TRBD2. This CDR3 comprises 13 residues. The J segment lost 5 bases and the V segment lost 7 bases, leaving 4 bases of the junction unmatched. The germline V gene has CDR1 MNHEY and CDR2 SVGEGT. This chain's CDR3 is CASTRGLENIQYF. In DNA form, the CDR3 reads TGTGCCAGCACTCGGGGACTAGAAAACATTCAGTACTTC.

This clonotype was seen at least ten times. The chain recombines TRBV12-3 or TRBV12-4 with TRBJ1-1, with D possibly matching TRBD1 (5 bases). Trimming shortened V by 6 bases and J by 10 bases, and 9 bases separated the two germline ends. CDR3 length equals 10 residues. The CDR3 is CASRGPRAFF. In DNA form, the CDR3 reads TGTGCCAGCAGGGGGCCCCGAGCTTTCTTT.

This clonotype occurred many times. The chain is built from TRBV7-9 and TRBJ2-2; 8 bases are shared with TRBD1. The CDR3 consists of 16 residues. CDR1 is SEHNR, CDR2 FQNEAQ, per germline (reference sequence). After removal of 5 bases from V and 3 bases from J, the junction contained 8 bases not matched to a gene. Written as DNA, the CDR3 is TGTGCCAGCAGCCGCTACAGGGGGTTGCACACCGGGGAGCTGTTTTTT. Translated: CASSRYRGLHTGELFF.

This clonotype was counted ten times or more. The gene calls are TRBV20-1 and TRBJ2-3, with TRBD2 identical over 7 bases. Germline V gene lookup returns CDR1 DFQATT and CDR2 SNEGSKA (reference sequence). CDR3 length: 13 residues. The V and J ends lost 2 bases and 3 bases, in that order; junction bases with no gene match: 2. CDR3 region: CSARLAATDTQYF. The CDR3 DNA follows: TGCAGTGCTAGACTAGCGGCTACAGATACGCAGTATTTT.

The chain uses TRBV5-4 and TRBJ1-1, with 7 positions matching TRBD1. CDR3 length: 15 amino acids. Losses at the gene ends were 6 bases for V and 2 bases for J; bases not matched to a gene: 10. The germline CDR1 and CDR2 sequences are SGHNT and YYREEE (reference sequence). CDR3 sequence reads: CASNAGTVRNTEAFF. The DNA for the CDR3 is TGTGCCAGCAACGCCGGGACAGTCCGAAACACTGAAGCTTTCTTT.